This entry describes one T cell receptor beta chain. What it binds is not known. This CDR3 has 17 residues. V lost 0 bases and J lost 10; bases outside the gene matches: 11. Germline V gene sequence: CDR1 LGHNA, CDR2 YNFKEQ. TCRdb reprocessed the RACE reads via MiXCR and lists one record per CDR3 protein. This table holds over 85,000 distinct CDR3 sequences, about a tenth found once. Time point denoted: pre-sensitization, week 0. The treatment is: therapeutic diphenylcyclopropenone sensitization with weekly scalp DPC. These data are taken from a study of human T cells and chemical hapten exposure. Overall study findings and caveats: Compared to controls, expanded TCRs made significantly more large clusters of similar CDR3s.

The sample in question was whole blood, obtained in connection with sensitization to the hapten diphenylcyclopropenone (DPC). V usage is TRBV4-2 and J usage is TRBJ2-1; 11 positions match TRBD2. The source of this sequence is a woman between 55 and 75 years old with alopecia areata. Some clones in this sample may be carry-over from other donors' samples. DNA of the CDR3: TGTGCCAGCAGCCAAGAGGTGATAGCGGGGGGGTCAGGGGAGCAGTTCTTC. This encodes CASSQEVIAGGSGEQFF.